This T cell receptor (beta chain) was retrieved from a study of T cell responses to AZD1222 COVID-19 vaccine. Comments on this clone: Its antigen is unknown.

This CDR3 region has 10 residues. Trimming left V 6 bases short and J 13 bases short, with 10 bases between. Germline CDR1 and CDR2: SNHLY and FYNNEI. Generated by immunoSEQ multiplex PCR, the TCRdb table keeps only in-frame clones and is missing some. Of approximately 180,000 clones in the sample, about 91% were seen once. Study-wide results and caveats: Donors in the cohort were predominantly white British and more often female, and clonal diversity was possibly underestimated. Repertoire collection took place solely once the T cell response had peaked.

The rearrangement joins TRBV2 to TRBJ2-1; no firm D call. This TCR derives from an adult in good health. The sequenced sample was peripheral blood, obtained on day 0 of AZD1222 vaccination. The CDR3 nucleotides read TGTGCCAGCAGGGGTAGAGATCAGTTCTTC. Translating gives CASRGRDQFF.